This TCR beta chain was identified in a study of shared clonotypes between healthy human individuals. At the level of the study: Ranging from 18 to 49 in age, donors were a couple of women and a few men.

Turning to this clone: Its target is not known.

The V gene's germline CDR1 is MGHRA and CDR2 YSYEKL. V was pared by 0 bases and J by 5 bases, with 8 bases between. The CDR3 sequence is 14 residues long. General study findings and limits: On the whole, naive subsets had larger estimated richness than memory subsets had. Read depth was anticipated to influence clonotype sharing among donors.

Only in-frame clones appear in the TCRdb table, and some are missing; sequencing was by immunoSEQ multiplex PCR. The sample shows about 2.1 million clones, approximately 94% of them seen only once. CD45RO-negative, CCR7-positively selected cells formed the naive CD8 fraction, excluding terminally differentiated effector memory CD45RA+ cells. The chain joins TRBV4-1 to TRBJ2-1; D not resolved. The source of this sequence is a man aged 18 to 30 in good health. Some clones in this sample may be carry-over from other donors' samples. Source material: naive CD8+ T cells from PBMCs. CDR3 sequence reads: CASSQDYGNNEQFF. CDR3 in DNA: TGCGCCAGCAGCCAAGATTACGGTAACAATGAGCAGTTCTTC.